This TCR beta chain was found in a study of shared clonotypes between healthy human individuals. In the study overall: Donors had three CD4 naive, three CD4 memory, two CD8 naive and one CD8 memory plate apiece.

The table came from immunoSEQ multiplex PCR; TCRdb's copy has only in-frame clones and leaves some out. The data show about 1,900,000 clones, about 95% seen once. Naive CD8 cells comprised CD45RO-negative, CCR7-positively selected cells, excluding terminally differentiated effector memory CD45RA+ cells. This clonotype originated in a man aged 18-30 years in good health. The sample comprised naive CD8+ T cells sorted from blood.

The CDR3 is CASSQVGRGYGYTF. CDR3 bases: TGCGCCAGCAGCCAAGTAGGCCGTGGCTATGGCTACACCTTC. The rearrangement joins TRBV4-1 to TRBJ1-2; D gene ambiguous. From germline, CDR1 is MGHRA and CDR2 YSYEKL. Trimming pared 1 base from V and 4 bases from J, leaving 10 bases between. CDR3 length: 14 amino acids.